Following are 3 T cell receptor beta chains from one sample sequenced in a study of T cell changes during pregnancy in multiple sclerosis. Only in-frame clones appear in the TCRdb table, and some are missing; sequencing was by immunoSEQ multiplex PCR. This repertoire shows about 36,000 clones, roughly 91% found once; its top ten account for around 0.5%. Sample: CD4+ T cells from peripheral blood mononuclear cells, taken in the second trimester of pregnancy. The source is a female donor in good health, enrolled as a control in a pregnancy study.

The rearrangement links TRBV10-2 to TRBJ1-1; D perhaps matches TRBD1 (6 bases). Germline-derived CDR1 and CDR2 are WSHSY and SAAADI. The germline V and J ends were trimmed by 2 bases and 7 bases, with 8 bases remaining between them. This CDR3 has 12 residues. The CDR3 region is CASSEQGFEAFF. DNA of the CDR3: TGCGCCAGCAGTGAGCAGGGGTTTGAAGCTTTCTTT.

V and J are TRBV9 and TRBJ1-4, with 12 bases that match TRBD1. J was trimmed by 8 bases and V by 4 bases; bases with no gene match: 6. Germline V gene data show CDR1 as SGDLS and CDR2 as YYNGEE. The CDR3 extends over 15 amino acids. This chain's CDR3 is CASSPPGTGGEKLFF. The CDR3 bases are TGTGCCAGCAGCCCGCCCGGGACAGGGGGCGAAAAACTGTTTTTT.

The rearrangement links TRBV28 to TRBJ1-2, with TRBD1 as a possible D gene (5 bases). V lost 3 bases and J 4 bases, leaving 18 bases between the germline ends. Germline values: CDR1 MDHEN, CDR2 SYDVKM. The CDR3 is 16 amino acids. The CDR3 here is CASSLTAPIIGYGYTF. The CDR3 DNA reads as TGTGCCAGCAGTTTGACAGCCCCCATTATCGGCTATGGCTACACCTTC.